These 22 T cell receptor beta chains came from one sample sequenced in a study of T cells in Graves' hyperthyroidism and ophthalmopathy. RNA transcripts were the template for amplifying TCR beta CDR3 regions. TCR CDR3 regions were first amplified by RT-PCR with HTBI primers. TCRdb itself ran the multiplex PCR reads through MiXCR, one entry per CDR3 protein. The sample records over 650,000 distinct CDR3 sequences, about 15% being singletons. The sequencing input was blood. The receptor set was obtained from a man between 18 and 29 years old with Graves' hyperthyroidism.

This clonotype was found many times. The genes are TRBV5-1 and TRBJ2-7; D uncertain. V lost 1 base, J lost 0 bases, and 8 bases lay in between. The CDR3 has 14 amino acids. Germline V lookup: CDR1 SGHRS, CDR2 YFSETQ. The CDR3 loop is CASSLQYSSYEQYF. As DNA, the CDR3 is TGCGCCAGCAGCTTGCAGTACTCCTCCTACGAGCAGTACTTC.

This clonotype was seen more than once but under ten times. The chain couples TRBV20-1 to TRBJ2-7, with 10 bases that match TRBD2. This CDR3 spans 17 amino acids. Germline CDR1 is DFQATT and CDR2 is SNEGSKA (reference sequence). J lost 2 bases, V lost 6 bases, and 16 bases had no gene match. In nucleotides, the CDR3 is TGCAGTGCCCCGGCCCTCCCAGCGGGAGGGCCGCCCTACGAGCAGTACTTC. Its protein product is CSAPALPAGGPPYEQYF.

Worth noting for this clonotype: A much more abundant neighbour one base away suggests this may be a read error. The chain recombines TRBV7-2 with TRBJ2-1, with D uncertain. The CDR3 length is 14 residues. Germline values: CDR1 SGHTA, CDR2 FQGNSA. Trimming took 6 bases from V and 0 from J, leaving 9 bases between them. CDR3 DNA sequence: TGTGCCAGCAGTTTCAGGAGCTCCTACAATGAGCAGTTCTTC. Translated: CASSFRSSYNEQFF.

The J gene is TRBJ2-1, the V gene TRBV20-1, with D possibly TRBD2 on 5 matching bases. CDR1 and CDR2 from the germline V gene are DFQATT and SNEGSKA (reference sequence). The CDR3 consists of 14 residues. Trimming left V 5 bases short and J 0 bases short, with 11 bases between. CDR3 loop: CSAARGSSYNEQFF. For the CDR3, the DNA is TGCAGTGCTGCGAGAGGGAGCTCCTACAATGAGCAGTTCTTC.

J is TRBJ2-7 and V is TRBV4-1; D not certain. CDR3 length: 15 amino acids. Germline V CDR1 and CDR2: MGHRA, YSYEKL. V dropped 0 bases and J dropped 3 bases, with 12 bases sitting between them. CDR3 sequence (DNA): TGCGCCAGCAGCCAAGATGAAACAGCTTACTACGAGCAGTACTTC. This gives the protein CASSQDETAYYEQYF.

The count of this clonotype is one. The chain is built from TRBV4-3 and TRBJ1-1; D possibly corresponds to TRBD1 (5 bases). The germline gives CDR1 LGHNA, CDR2 YSLEER. The germline V and J ends were trimmed by 0 bases and 8 bases, with 13 bases remaining between them. This CDR3 has 14 amino acids. The CDR3 loop reads CASSQDLGDPEAFF. CDR3 nucleotides: TGCGCCAGCAGCCAAGATCTCGGGGACCCAGAAGCTTTCTTT.

The table lists this clonotype with a few counts. The chain couples TRBV28 to TRBJ1-5; tentatively, D is TRBD1 (5 bases). V dropped 10 bases and J dropped 1 base, with 14 bases sitting between them. The germline V gene has CDR1 MDHEN and CDR2 SYDVKM. There are 14 residues in the CDR3. The CDR3 DNA is TGTGCCACCTGGGGGAGGGTAAGCAATCAGCCCCAGCATTTT. Amino acids: CATWGRVSNQPQHF.

This clonotype was seen many times. This chain links TRBV6-5 with TRBJ2-7; either TRBD1 or TRBD2 may supply D (6 bases each). V lost 0 bases, J lost 4 bases, and 10 bases lay in between. The CDR3 extends over 14 amino acids. Germline V gives CDR1 MNHEY, CDR2 SVGAGI. The CDR3 DNA is TGTGCCAGCAGTTACTCGTCGGGGGCTTACGAGCAGTACTTC. Amino acids: CASSYSSGAYEQYF.

This clonotype was counted only a few times. V gene TRBV7-9 combines with J gene TRBJ2-7; D remains unclear. Trimming stripped 3 bases from V and 1 base from J, with 7 bases between. The germline CDR1 and CDR2 sequences are SEHNR and FQNEAQ (reference sequence). The length of the CDR3 is 13 residues. In DNA form, the CDR3 reads TGTGCCAGCAGCTTCCCAGAATCCTACGAGCAGTACTTC. This translates into CASSFPESYEQYF.

This clonotype was found a few times. The chain recombines TRBV7-9 with TRBJ2-7, with D perhaps matching TRBD1 (6 bases). The CDR3 consists of 12 residues. Trimming left V 10 bases short and J 5 bases short, with 15 bases between. Germline assignment: CDR1 SEHNR and CDR2 FQNEAQ (reference sequence). The CDR3 DNA is TGTGCCACTTCAGGGGAGTCCGACGAGCAGTACTTC. Protein: CATSGESDEQYF.

This clonotype was counted many times. The chain couples TRBV28 to TRBJ1-1; D may be TRBD1 (5 bases). From germline, CDR1 is MDHEN and CDR2 SYDVKM. CDR3 length: 16 residues. V lost 7 bases to trimming and J lost 1 base, with 19 bases between them. CDR3 amino acids: CASTTPGRGRNTEAFF. In DNA form, the CDR3 reads TGTGCCAGCACCACCCCCGGGAGGGGCCGGAACACTGAAGCTTTCTTT.

This clonotype was seen at least ten times. V is TRBV29-1 and J is TRBJ2-7, with 13 bases matching TRBD2. The germline V gene encodes CDR1 SQVTM and CDR2 ANQGSEA. J was trimmed by 4 bases and V by 5 bases; bases with no gene match: 5. The CDR3 totals 14 residues. The CDR3 reads CSVSGTSGIYEQYF. The DNA for the CDR3 is TGCAGCGTTTCCGGGACTAGCGGGATTTACGAGCAGTACTTC.

CDR3 sequence reads: CASSLAGLAGGPSTDTQYF. CDR3 nucleotides: TGTGCCAGCAGTTTGGCTGGACTAGCGGGAGGACCGAGCACAGATACGCAGTATTTT. This chain links TRBV28 with TRBJ2-3; 14 nucleotides align to TRBD2. This CDR3 has 19 residues. Germline V gene lookup returns CDR1 MDHEN and CDR2 SYDVKM. The junction had 8 bases not matched to a gene; V was cut back by 3 bases and J by 0 bases.

This clonotype was found a few times. The J gene is TRBJ2-2, the V gene TRBV9; no reliable D call. The ends were cut back, 3 bases at V and 0 bases at J, with 12 bases in the middle. Germline CDR1 is SGDLS and CDR2 is YYNGEE. The CDR3 is made up of 16 amino acids. The CDR3 spells CASSGSAWTNTGELFF. CDR3 DNA sequence: TGTGCCAGCAGCGGATCGGCATGGACGAACACCGGGGAGCTGTTTTTT.

This clonotype was recorded at least ten times. The chain joins TRBV29-1 to TRBJ2-7, with D perhaps TRBD1 (5 bases). CDR1 and CDR2 from the germline V gene are SQVTM and ANQGSEA. The CDR3 has 12 amino acids. V was cut by 4 bases and J by 6 bases, with 13 bases left in between. The CDR3 region is CSVVRAPLEQYF. DNA for the CDR3: TGCAGCGTTGTCAGGGCTCCCCTCGAGCAGTACTTC.

The rearrangement links TRBV6-1 to TRBJ2-3; the match to TRBD1 covers 11 bases. The CDR3 contains 15 residues. V trimming: 5 bases; J trimming: 3 bases; junction bases outside the gene matches: 4. Looked up from germline, CDR1 is MNHNS and CDR2 is SASEGT. This CDR3 is CASSPGQGETDTQYF. Here the CDR3 DNA reads TGTGCCAGCAGTCCGGGACAGGGGGAGACAGATACGCAGTATTTT.

This clonotype was counted at least ten times. The chain couples TRBV28 to TRBJ2-7, with a weak D call TRBD1 (7 bases). V shed 2 bases and J shed 2 bases, with 13 bases lying between them. Germline V gene sequence: CDR1 MDHEN, CDR2 SYDVKM. The CDR3 spans 15 residues. The CDR3 DNA follows: TGTGCCAGCAGTTTAGGAGGGGGCAATCCCTACGAGCAGTACTTC. Residues: CASSLGGGNPYEQYF.

This chain joins TRBV12-3 or TRBV12-4 and TRBJ2-2; D tentatively fits TRBD1 or TRBD2 (5 bases each). V was cut by 6 bases and J by 6 bases, with 8 bases left in between. This CDR3 region has 12 residues. In nucleotides, the CDR3 is TGTGCCAGCAGCAAGGGACCCGGGGAGCTGTTTTTT. This encodes CASSKGPGELFF.

The chain carries TRBV7-2 and TRBJ2-7, with D possibly being TRBD2 (5 bases). This CDR3 has 15 amino acids. The V and J ends lost 5 bases and 0 bases respectively, with 14 bases between them. CDR1 is SGHTA, CDR2 FQGNSA, per germline. CDR3 sequence: CASSPRVGASYEQYF. Written as DNA, the CDR3 is TGTGCCAGCAGCCCAAGGGTGGGAGCCTCCTACGAGCAGTACTTC.

The sample holds many counts of this clonotype. The chain employs TRBV2 and TRBJ1-1, with TRBD1 matching 7 bases. V shed 7 bases, J shed 6 bases, and the junction held 14 bases outside the gene matches. Germline CDR1 reads SNHLY; CDR2 reads FYNNEI. The CDR3 is 15 residues long. The CDR3 sequence is CASTEASGGLPEAFF. The DNA of the CDR3 is TGTGCCAGCACCGAAGCGTCAGGGGGGCTTCCTGAAGCTTTCTTT.

V usage is TRBV6-1 and J usage is TRBJ2-5; no definite D call. V was clipped by 6 bases and J by 2 bases, with 13 bases between them. Germline V gene lookup returns CDR1 MNHNS and CDR2 SASEGT. The CDR3 loop spans 14 amino acids. CDR3 loop: CASSSRHLQETQYF. In nucleotides, the CDR3 is TGTGCCAGCAGCTCCCGACATCTTCAAGAGACCCAGTACTTC.

This chain connects TRBV5-1 to TRBJ2-5; TRBD2 is a possible D gene (5 bases). From germline, CDR1 is SGHRS and CDR2 YFSETQ. The V gene lost 1 base and the J gene lost 1 base, with 14 bases spanning the gap. This CDR3 is built from 16 residues. CDR3 bases: TGCGCCAGCAGCTTGTTGGTTGCGGGCGGCCAAGAGACCCAGTACTTC. It encodes CASSLLVAGGQETQYF. The full variable domain, rest sourced from reference TRBV5-1 and TRBJ2-5, is KAGVTQTPRYLIKTRGQQVTLSCSPISGHRSVSWYQQTPGQGLQFLFEYFSETQRNKGNFPGRFSGRQFSNSRSEMNVSTLELGDSALYLCASSLLVAGGQETQYFGPGTRLLVL.